Shown below are 23 T cell receptor beta chains from a single sample sequenced in a study of T cells after yellow fever vaccination. TCRdb recomputed calls from the 5' RACE reads with MiXCR, one row per CDR3 protein. This table holds roughly 170,000 distinct CDR3 sequences, approximately 6.2% found once. The material was CD4+ T cells sorted from PBMCs, obtained on the day of the first yellow fever vaccination. These receptors all come from a man aged 18-30 years who received the YFV17D yellow fever vaccine.

This clonotype was recorded at least ten times. The chain joins TRBV29-1 to TRBJ1-4, with 7 bases identical to TRBD1. The CDR3 is 13 amino acids. Germline V gene data show CDR1 as SQVTM and CDR2 as ANQGSEA. V lost 2 bases to trimming and J lost 8 bases; unmatched junction nucleotides: 5. CDR3 region: CSVENRGKEKLFF. CDR3 bases: TGCAGCGTTGAAAACAGGGGAAAGGAAAAACTGTTTTTT.

This clonotype was picked up a small number of times. J is TRBJ2-6 and V is TRBV6-1, with D perhaps TRBD2 (6 bases). From germline, CDR1 is MNHNS and CDR2 SASEGT. The CDR3 runs to 17 residues. V gave up 8 bases and J gave up 0 bases, with 17 bases separating them. CDR3 amino acids: CASEGRGRGSGANVLTF. As DNA, the CDR3 is TGTGCCAGCGAGGGGCGGGGAAGGGGCTCTGGGGCCAACGTCCTGACTTTC.

This clonotype appeared many times. This chain uses TRBV5-6 with TRBJ1-1; D is perhaps TRBD1 (5 bases). The CDR3 is 13 amino acids. Between the trimmed V and J ends, which lost 0 bases and 4 bases, there was a span of 7 bases. Germline V gives CDR1 SGHDT, CDR2 YYEEEE. The CDR3 reads CASSLVGTTEAFF. The CDR3, as DNA: TGTGCCAGCAGCTTGGTGGGGACCACTGAAGCTTTCTTT.

This clonotype was seen at least ten times. V is TRBV5-1 and J is TRBJ2-7; TRBD2 matches at 10 bases. The CDR3 runs to 15 residues. Germline V lookup: CDR1 SGHRS, CDR2 YFSETQ. Unmatched junction bases numbered 3, after V lost 0 bases and J lost 3 bases. The chain's CDR3 is CASSLDSGGNYEQYF. The CDR3 nucleotides are TGCGCCAGCAGCTTGGATAGCGGGGGGAACTACGAGCAGTACTTC.

The sample holds many counts of this clonotype. The chain combines TRBV6-5 with TRBJ2-7, with 7 bases matching TRBD1. V lost 6 bases, J lost 0 bases, and 8 bases stayed unmatched. This CDR3 comprises 15 residues. Germline loops: CDR1 MNHEY, CDR2 SVGAGI. CDR3 sequence reads: CASSPTGQSSYEQYF. CDR3 DNA: TGTGCCAGCAGCCCGACGGGACAGAGCTCCTACGAGCAGTACTTC.

This clonotype was seen a few times. This chain joins TRBV20-1 and TRBJ2-3; the match to TRBD2 covers 9 bases. Trimming at V came to 2 bases and at J to 1 base, leaving 4 bases not matched to a gene. Germline-derived CDR1 and CDR2 are DFQATT and SNEGSKA (reference sequence). CDR3 length: 15 residues. The CDR3 is CSARMPSGGTDTQYF. The CDR3, as DNA: TGCAGTGCTAGAATGCCTAGCGGGGGCACAGATACGCAGTATTTT.

There are many counts of this clonotype. The chain is built from TRBV5-1 and TRBJ1-5, with 8 bases that match TRBD1. The V segment lost 3 bases and the J segment 4 bases; nucleotides outside the gene matches: 6. Germline V gene sequence: CDR1 SGHRS, CDR2 YFSETQ. The CDR3 has 15 amino acids. The CDR3 protein is CASSSEGDRNQPQHF. In nucleotides, the CDR3 is TGCGCCAGCAGCTCGGAGGGGGACAGGAATCAGCCCCAGCATTTT.

There are a few counts of this clonotype. The chain employs TRBV7-2 and TRBJ2-2, with 10 bases aligning to TRBD1. V shed 4 bases, J shed 6 bases, and the junction held 5 bases outside the gene matches. Germline CDR1 reads SGHTA; CDR2 reads FQGNSA. The CDR3 spans 15 residues. CDR3: CASSSSGTGAGELFF. The CDR3 nucleotides are TGTGCCAGCAGCTCGTCCGGGACAGGGGCCGGGGAGCTGTTTTTT.

This chain joins TRBV24-1 and TRBJ2-3; possible D gene TRBD2, 7 bases. The CDR3 length is 13 residues. V was clipped by 9 bases and J by 5 bases, with 14 bases between them. From germline, CDR1 is KGHDR and CDR2 SFDVKD. The CDR3 loop reads CATAPGGRDTQYF. The CDR3 nucleotides read TGTGCCACCGCCCCGGGGGGCAGAGATACGCAGTATTTT.

On this clonotype itself: Just one base apart from a much larger clone, this may be a read error. The chain has TRBV6-2 or TRBV6-3 and TRBJ2-5, with 8 positions matching TRBD1. Looked up from germline, CDR1 is MNHEY and CDR2 is SVGEGT. The CDR3 consists of 16 residues. CDR3 region: CACSYETGAYQETQYF. The CDR3, as DNA: TGTGCCTGCAGTTACGAGACAGGGGCCTACCAAGAGACCCAGTACTTC.

This clonotype was seen many times. The chain uses TRBV5-1 and TRBJ1-1; D is possibly TRBD1 (5 bases). This CDR3 is built from 15 residues. CDR1 and CDR2 (germline): SGHRS, YFSETQ. Trimming stripped 0 bases from V and 3 bases from J, with 12 bases between. Written as DNA, the CDR3 is TGCGCCAGCAGCTTGGTCGGGGGTGGAGACACTGAAGCTTTCTTT. Translation gives CASSLVGGGDTEAFF.

The rearrangement joins TRBV5-1 to TRBJ1-4, with D unclear. The V and J ends lost 0 bases and 4 bases respectively, with 13 bases between them. The CDR3 loop spans 16 amino acids. The germline V gene has CDR1 SGHRS and CDR2 YFSETQ. Here the CDR3 reads CASSLAVGDLNEKLFF. The DNA for the CDR3 is TGCGCCAGCAGCTTGGCCGTGGGAGACCTTAATGAAAAACTGTTTTTT.

This clonotype has ten or more counts. The chain is built from TRBV11-2 and TRBJ2-1; a possible D gene is TRBD2 (6 bases). Trimming took 6 bases from V and 14 from J, leaving 14 bases between them. Germline CDR1 is SGHAT and CDR2 is FQNNGV. There are 11 residues in the CDR3. Written as DNA, the CDR3 is TGTGCCAGCAGTTCCGGGGGTTATAAGTTCTTC. This translates into CASSSGGYKFF.

There are many counts of this clonotype. This chain uses TRBV5-1 with TRBJ2-5, with unresolved D. CDR3 length: 13 amino acids. V gave up 0 bases and J gave up 1 base, with 4 bases separating them. Per germline, CDR1 SGHRS and CDR2 YFSETQ. CDR3 protein: CASSLDLQETQYF. In nucleotides, the CDR3 is TGCGCCAGCAGCTTGGATCTCCAAGAGACCCAGTACTTC.

The rearrangement uses TRBV7-4 and TRBJ1-5, with a weak D call TRBD1 (5 bases). The germline gives CDR1 SGHVT, CDR2 SQSDAQ. V was trimmed by 1 base and J by 2 bases, leaving 18 bases between them. CDR3 length equals 18 residues. The CDR3 spells CASSLGAGPLGGNQPQHF. DNA of the CDR3: TGTGCCAGCAGCTTAGGAGCGGGACCACTTGGGGGCAATCAGCCCCAGCATTTT.

This sequence joins TRBV10-3 and TRBJ2-1; D may correspond to TRBD1 or TRBD2 (6 bases each). This CDR3 comprises 15 residues. V lost 11 bases, J lost 5 bases, and 22 bases lay in between. Germline V lookup: CDR1 ENHRY, CDR2 SYGVKD. CDR3 nucleotides: TGTGCCCTACAACCGGGGGCATCTCCTAACAATGAGCAGTTCTTC. Amino acid sequence: CALQPGASPNNEQFF.

This clonotype was seen repeatedly, ten times or more. The chain uses TRBV4-2 and TRBJ2-1; no definite D call. CDR3 length equals 15 residues. Germline lookup yields CDR1 LGHNA and CDR2 YNFKEQ. V shed 0 bases and J shed 6 bases, with 12 bases lying between them. Here the CDR3 reads CASSQDRQRFNEQFF. For the CDR3, the DNA is TGTGCCAGCAGCCAAGACCGACAAAGGTTCAATGAGCAGTTCTTC.

This clonotype has a count of ten or more. The chain combines TRBV6-5 with TRBJ2-3, with D tentatively TRBD1 or TRBD2 (6 bases each). Trimming removed 0 bases at V and 3 bases at J, with 16 bases between. The CDR3 has 17 amino acids. Germline values: CDR1 MNHEY, CDR2 SVGAGI. Written as DNA, the CDR3 is TGTGCCAGCAGTTACTCCGCGAGGGGGGCGGTGACAGATACGCAGTATTTT. Its protein is CASSYSARGAVTDTQYF.

The table lists this clonotype with many counts. The CDR3 nucleotides read TGTGCCAGCAGTTACAAGTCAGGCCAGCAGTACTTC. Translation gives CASSYKSGQQYF. V usage is TRBV6-5 and J usage is TRBJ2-7; D remains ambiguous. This CDR3 has 12 residues. Germline CDR1 is MNHEY and CDR2 is SVGAGI. V lost 2 bases and J 8 bases, leaving 10 bases between the germline ends.

The rearrangement links TRBV7-2 to TRBJ1-5; TRBD1 might be the D (6 bases). Germline V gene lookup returns CDR1 SGHTA and CDR2 FQGNSA. The CDR3 is 16 residues long. V was pared by 3 bases and J by 5 bases, with 17 bases between. CDR3 in DNA: TGTGCCAGCAGCTTCGATGAAGGGGGTGTGGATCAGCCCCAGCATTTT. Translating gives CASSFDEGGVDQPQHF.

The V call is TRBV20-1, the J call TRBJ2-7; perhaps TRBD2 as D (5 bases). CDR3 length: 14 amino acids. The germline gives CDR1 DFQATT, CDR2 SNEGSKA (reference sequence). Trimming pared 6 bases from V and 5 bases from J, leaving 20 bases between. The CDR3 nucleotides read TGCAGTGCCCTAGTCGGCAGCGGTGACGACGAGCAGTACTTC. This gives the protein CSALVGSGDDEQYF.

As to this clonotype: A single base separates this from a much larger clone, so it may be a read error. The chain carries TRBV5-6 and TRBJ1-1; 7 bases match TRBD1. The CDR3 is made up of 13 amino acids. Germline V gene sequence: CDR1 SGHDT, CDR2 YYEEEE. V dropped 2 bases and J dropped 7; count of bases not matched to a gene: 5. In DNA form, the CDR3 reads TGTGCCAGCAGCTTTGACAGGGTGGGTGAAGCTTTCTTT. The encoded protein is CASSFDRVGEAFF.

This clonotype was picked up a small number of times. V gene TRBV7-2 combines with J gene TRBJ2-1; D may match TRBD1 or TRBD2 (5 bases each). Trimming left V 1 base short and J 1 base short, with 14 bases between. Germline V CDR1 and CDR2: SGHTA, FQGNSA. This CDR3 has 17 amino acids. In nucleotides, the CDR3 is TGTGCCAGCAGCTTAGTAGGGTTGGGGGTGTCCTACAATGAGCAGTTCTTC. Its protein is CASSLVGLGVSYNEQFF.